This T cell receptor (beta chain) was identified in a study of neurological immune-mediated disorders. In this sample, this clonotype turned up many times. Its specificity is not known. The cDNA was produced through 5'RACE with 10-nucleotide random UMIs. TCRdb fed the 5' RACE reads into MiXCR, producing one record per CDR3 protein. The table shows 40,000 to 50,000 distinct CDR3 sequences, with about 2.5% occurring only once. Notes on the study in general: For the multiple sclerosis repertoire cluster, no association with any clinical or MRI feature was found. A possible signature was seen in one related-CDR3 cluster, into which phylogenetic grouping placed the repertoires of 18 of 34 multiple sclerosis patients.

Trimming removed 0 bases from V and 1 base from J, with 10 bases in between. The V gene's germline CDR1 is SGDLS and CDR2 YYNGEE. This CDR3 is built from 15 residues. The chain joins TRBV9 to TRBJ1-1, with D perhaps TRBD1 (6 bases). The sequence came from a man aged 25-45 years with multiple sclerosis. The sample comprised PBMCs. The CDR3 DNA sequence: TGTGCCAGCAGCGTAGTGGCCAGGGGGAACACTGAAGCTTTCTTT. This translates into CASSVVARGNTEAFF.